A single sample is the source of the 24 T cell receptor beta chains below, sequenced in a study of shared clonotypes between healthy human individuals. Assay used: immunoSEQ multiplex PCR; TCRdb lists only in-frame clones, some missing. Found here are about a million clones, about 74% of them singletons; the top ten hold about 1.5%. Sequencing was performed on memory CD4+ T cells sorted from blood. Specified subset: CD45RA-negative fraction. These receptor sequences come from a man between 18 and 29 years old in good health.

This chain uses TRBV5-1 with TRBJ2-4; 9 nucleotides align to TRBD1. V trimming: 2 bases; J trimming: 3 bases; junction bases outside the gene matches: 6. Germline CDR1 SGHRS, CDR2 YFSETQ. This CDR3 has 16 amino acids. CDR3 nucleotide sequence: TGCGCCAGCAGCTTACTACAGGGGGCGGGCAAAAACATTCAGTACTTC. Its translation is CASSLLQGAGKNIQYF. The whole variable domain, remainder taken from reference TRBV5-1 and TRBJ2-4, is KAGVTQTPRYLIKTRGQQVTLSCSPISGHRSVSWYQQTPGQGLQFLFEYFSETQRNKGNFPGRFSGRQFSNSRSEMNVSTLELGDSALYLCASSLLQGAGKNIQYFGAGTRLSVL.

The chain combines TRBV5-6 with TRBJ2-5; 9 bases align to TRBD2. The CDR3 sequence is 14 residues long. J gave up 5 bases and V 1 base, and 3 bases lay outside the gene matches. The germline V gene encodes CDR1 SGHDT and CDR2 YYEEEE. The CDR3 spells CASSLILAGETQYF. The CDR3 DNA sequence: TGTGCCAGCAGCTTGATTCTAGCGGGGGAGACCCAGTACTTC.

CDR3 in amino acids: CASSEAGQGFYEQYF. The DNA for the CDR3 is TGTGCCAGCAGTGAAGCCGGACAGGGGTTCTACGAGCAGTACTTC. V usage is TRBV6-1 and J usage is TRBJ2-7, with 9 bases identical to TRBD1. V was pared by 0 bases and J by 3 bases, with 3 bases of the junction left unmatched. This CDR3 contains 15 residues. Germline CDR1 is MNHNS and CDR2 is SASEGT.

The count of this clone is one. CDR3 loop: CASSEDPGQAHQPQHF. Written as DNA, the CDR3 is TGTGCCAGCAGTGAAGACCCCGGACAGGCCCATCAGCCCCAGCATTTT. V and J are TRBV6-1 and TRBJ1-5, with 7 positions matching TRBD1. Germline loops: CDR1 MNHNS, CDR2 SASEGT. There are 16 residues in the CDR3. The V segment lost 1 base and the J segment 5 bases; nucleotides outside the gene matches: 8.

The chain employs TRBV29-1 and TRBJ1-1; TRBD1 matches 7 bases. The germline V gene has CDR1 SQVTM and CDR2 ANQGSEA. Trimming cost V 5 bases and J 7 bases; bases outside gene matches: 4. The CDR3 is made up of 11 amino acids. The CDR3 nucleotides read TGCAGCGTTCGACAGGGTATTGAAGCTTTCTTT. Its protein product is CSVRQGIEAFF.

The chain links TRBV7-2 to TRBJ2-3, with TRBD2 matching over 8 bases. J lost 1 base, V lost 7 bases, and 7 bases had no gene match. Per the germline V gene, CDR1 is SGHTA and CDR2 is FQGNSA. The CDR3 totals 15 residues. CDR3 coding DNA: TGTGCCAGCACCCGGGGGGGCCCGGGCACAGATACGCAGTATTTT. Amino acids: CASTRGGPGTDTQYF.

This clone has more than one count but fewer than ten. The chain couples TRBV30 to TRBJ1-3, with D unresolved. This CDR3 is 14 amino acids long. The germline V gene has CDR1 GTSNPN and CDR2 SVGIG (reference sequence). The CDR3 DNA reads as TGTGCTGGCGGGCCGTTCATCAAGGGAAACACCATATATTTT. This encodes CAGGPFIKGNTIYF.

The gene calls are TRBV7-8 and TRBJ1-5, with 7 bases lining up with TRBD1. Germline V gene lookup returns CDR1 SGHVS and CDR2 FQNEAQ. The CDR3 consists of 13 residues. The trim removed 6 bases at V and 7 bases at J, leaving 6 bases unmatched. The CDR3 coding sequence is TGTGCCAGCAGTCAGGGGGGGAACCAGCCCCAGCATTTT. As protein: CASSQGGNQPQHF.

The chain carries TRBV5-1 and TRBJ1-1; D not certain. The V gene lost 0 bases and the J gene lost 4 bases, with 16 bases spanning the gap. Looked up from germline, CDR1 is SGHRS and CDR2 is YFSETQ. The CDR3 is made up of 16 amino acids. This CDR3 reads CASSLDMRSSGTEAFF. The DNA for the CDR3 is TGCGCCAGCAGCTTGGACATGCGCTCATCAGGCACTGAAGCTTTCTTT.

The CDR3, as DNA: TGCGCCAGCAGTGAGTCTCTAGGACTAGGCACAGATACGCAGTATTTT. Its protein is CASSESLGLGTDTQYF. The chain employs TRBV10-1 and TRBJ2-3, with TRBD2 identical over 7 bases. Germline CDR1 reads WNHNN; CDR2 reads SYGVQD (reference sequence). The CDR3 is 16 residues long. V was pared by 0 bases and J by 1 base, with 4 bases of the junction left unmatched.

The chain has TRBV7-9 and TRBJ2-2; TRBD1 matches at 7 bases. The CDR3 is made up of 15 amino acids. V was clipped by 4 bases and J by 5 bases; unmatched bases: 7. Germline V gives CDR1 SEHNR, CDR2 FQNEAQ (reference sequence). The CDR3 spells CASSSPTGLTGELFF. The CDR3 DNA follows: TGTGCCAGCAGCTCCCCGACAGGGTTGACCGGGGAGCTGTTTTTT.

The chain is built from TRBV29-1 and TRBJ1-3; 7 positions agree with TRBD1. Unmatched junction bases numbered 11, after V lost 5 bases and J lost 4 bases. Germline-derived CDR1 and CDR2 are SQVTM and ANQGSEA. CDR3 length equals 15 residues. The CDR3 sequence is CSVPSGDSLGNTIYF. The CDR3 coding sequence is TGCAGCGTTCCCTCGGGGGACAGTCTAGGAAACACCATATATTTT.

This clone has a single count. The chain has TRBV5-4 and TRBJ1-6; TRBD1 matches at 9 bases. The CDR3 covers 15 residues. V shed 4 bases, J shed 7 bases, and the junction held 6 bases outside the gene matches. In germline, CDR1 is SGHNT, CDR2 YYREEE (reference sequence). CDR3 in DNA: TGTGCCAGCAGCGACAGGGACAGGGTAAATTCACCCCTCCACTTT. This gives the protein CASSDRDRVNSPLHF.

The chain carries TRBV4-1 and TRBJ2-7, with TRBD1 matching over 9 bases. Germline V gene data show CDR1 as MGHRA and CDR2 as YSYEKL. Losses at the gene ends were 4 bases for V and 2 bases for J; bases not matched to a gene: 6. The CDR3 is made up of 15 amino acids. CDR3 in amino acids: CASSLQGQGTYEQYF. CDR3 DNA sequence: TGCGCCAGCAGCCTACAGGGACAGGGAACCTACGAGCAGTACTTC.

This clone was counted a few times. The CDR3 sequence: CATRGLAYEQYF. DNA of the CDR3: TGTGCCACCCGGGGACTAGCCTACGAGCAGTACTTC. The rearrangement joins TRBV2 to TRBJ2-7; TRBD2 matches at 8 bases. The CDR3 has 12 amino acids. Per the germline V gene, CDR1 is SNHLY and CDR2 is FYNNEI. V lost 10 bases, J lost 2 bases, and 4 bases stayed unmatched.

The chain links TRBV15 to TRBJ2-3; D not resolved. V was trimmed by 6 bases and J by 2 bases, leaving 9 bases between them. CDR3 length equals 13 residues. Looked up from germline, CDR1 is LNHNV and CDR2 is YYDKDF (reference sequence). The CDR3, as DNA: TGTGCCACCAGGGGTCCGAACACAGATACGCAGTATTTT. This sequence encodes CATRGPNTDTQYF.

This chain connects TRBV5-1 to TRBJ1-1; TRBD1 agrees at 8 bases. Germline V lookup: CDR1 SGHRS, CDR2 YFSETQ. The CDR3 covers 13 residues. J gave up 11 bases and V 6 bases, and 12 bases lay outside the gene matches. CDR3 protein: CASTGQGRVEAFF. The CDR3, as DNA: TGCGCCAGCACCGGACAGGGAAGAGTTGAGGCTTTCTTT.

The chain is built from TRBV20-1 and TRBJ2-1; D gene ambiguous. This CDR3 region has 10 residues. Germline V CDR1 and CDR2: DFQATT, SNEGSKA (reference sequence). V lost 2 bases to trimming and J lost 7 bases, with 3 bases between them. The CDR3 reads CSARINEQFF. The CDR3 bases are TGCAGTGCTAGAATAAATGAGCAGTTCTTC.

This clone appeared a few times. The CDR3 loop is CASSPQGSGPSPLHF. The CDR3 DNA is TGTGCCAGCAGCCCACAGGGGAGTGGACCTTCACCCCTCCACTTT. V is TRBV2 and J is TRBJ1-6, with 7 bases that match TRBD1. The CDR3 has 15 residues. Trimming took 6 bases from V and 9 from J; bases not matched to a gene: 11. The germline V gene encodes CDR1 SNHLY and CDR2 FYNNEI.

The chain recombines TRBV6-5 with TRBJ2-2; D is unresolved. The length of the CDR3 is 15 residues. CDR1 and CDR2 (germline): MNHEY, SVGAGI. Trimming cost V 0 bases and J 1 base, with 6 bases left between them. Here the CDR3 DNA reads TGTGCCAGCAGTTACTCGACACAGAACACCGGGGAGCTGTTTTTT. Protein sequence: CASSYSTQNTGELFF.

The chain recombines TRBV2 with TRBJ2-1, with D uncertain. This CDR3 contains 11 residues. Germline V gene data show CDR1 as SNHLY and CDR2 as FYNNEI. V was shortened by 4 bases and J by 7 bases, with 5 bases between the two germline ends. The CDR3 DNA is TGTGCCAGCAGTGCCGAAAATGAGCAGTTCTTC. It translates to CASSAENEQFF.

The CDR3 loop reads CASIAGWGNEQFF. The CDR3 DNA is TGTGCCAGCATTGCGGGGTGGGGGAATGAGCAGTTCTTC. The chain recombines TRBV2 with TRBJ2-1; tentatively, D is TRBD2 (6 bases). The CDR3 is 13 amino acids. With 7 bases removed from V and 7 bases from J, the gap between germline ends came to 14 bases. Germline lookup yields CDR1 SNHLY and CDR2 FYNNEI.

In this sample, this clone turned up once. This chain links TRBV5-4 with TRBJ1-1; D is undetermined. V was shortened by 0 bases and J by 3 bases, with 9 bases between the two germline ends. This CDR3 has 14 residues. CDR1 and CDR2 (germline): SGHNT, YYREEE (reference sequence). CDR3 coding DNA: TGTGCCAGCAGCTTGGGAGGAATGGACACTGAAGCTTTCTTT. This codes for CASSLGGMDTEAFF.

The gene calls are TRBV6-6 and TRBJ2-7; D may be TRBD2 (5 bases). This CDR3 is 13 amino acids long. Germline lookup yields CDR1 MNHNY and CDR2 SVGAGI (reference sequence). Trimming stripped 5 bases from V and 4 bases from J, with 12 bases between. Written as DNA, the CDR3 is TGTGCCAGCAGTCTGGGCCGGGAATACGAGCAGTACTTC. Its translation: CASSLGREYEQYF.